This TCR beta chain was sequenced in a study of blood T cell repertoires in COVID-19. The CDR3 consists of 14 residues. In germline, CDR1 is SGHAT, CDR2 FQDESV (reference sequence). V was trimmed by 1 base and J by 2 bases, leaving 9 bases between them. Only in-frame clones appear in the TCRdb table, and some are missing; sequencing was by immunoSEQ multiplex PCR. This table holds a few hundred thousand clones, 88% found once. This receptor was taken from a human donor in a cohort sampled during active COVID-19. The genes are TRBV11-1 and TRBJ2-7; unclear D gene. Source material: peripheral blood. Here the CDR3 reads CASSLGGTPYEQYF. DNA for the CDR3: TGTGCCAGCAGCTTAGGAGGTACTCCCTACGAGCAGTACTTC. The variable domain in full, completed from reference TRBV11-1 and TRBJ2-7, reads EAEVAQSPRYKITEKSQAVAFWCDPISGHATLYWYRQILGQGPELLVQFQDESVVDDSQLPKDRFSAERLKGVDSTLKIQPAELGDSAMYLCASSLGGTPYEQYFGPGTRLTVT.